This T cell receptor (beta chain) was identified in a study of T cell responses to AZD1222 COVID-19 vaccine. Measured with immunoSEQ multiplex PCR; TCRdb has only the in-frame clones, and not every one. Here the sample spans 100,000 or so clones, 65% to 90% being singletons. V gave up 8 bases and J gave up 7 bases, with 17 bases separating them. The CDR3 is 13 residues long. The receptor was isolated from an adult in good health. The material was peripheral blood, obtained on day 0 of AZD1222 vaccination. The chain couples TRBV12-3 or TRBV12-4 to TRBJ1-2, with TRBD1 as a possible D gene (5 bases). CDR3 region: CASEKHRLGGYTF. The CDR3 DNA reads as TGTGCCAGCGAGAAACACAGGCTTGGTGGCTACACCTTC.